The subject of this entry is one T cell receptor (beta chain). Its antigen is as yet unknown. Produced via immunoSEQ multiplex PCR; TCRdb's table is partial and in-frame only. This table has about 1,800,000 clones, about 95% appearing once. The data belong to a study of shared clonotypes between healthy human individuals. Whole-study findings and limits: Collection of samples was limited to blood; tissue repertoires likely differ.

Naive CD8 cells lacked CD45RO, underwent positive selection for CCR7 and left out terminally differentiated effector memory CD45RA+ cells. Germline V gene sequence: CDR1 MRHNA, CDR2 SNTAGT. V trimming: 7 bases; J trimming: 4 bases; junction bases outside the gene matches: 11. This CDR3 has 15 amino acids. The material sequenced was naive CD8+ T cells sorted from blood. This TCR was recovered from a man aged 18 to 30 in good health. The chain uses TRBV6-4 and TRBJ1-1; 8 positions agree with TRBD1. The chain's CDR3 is CASIRRTGSSTEAFF. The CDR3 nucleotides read TGTGCCAGCATTCGCCGGACAGGGTCAAGCACTGAAGCTTTCTTT.